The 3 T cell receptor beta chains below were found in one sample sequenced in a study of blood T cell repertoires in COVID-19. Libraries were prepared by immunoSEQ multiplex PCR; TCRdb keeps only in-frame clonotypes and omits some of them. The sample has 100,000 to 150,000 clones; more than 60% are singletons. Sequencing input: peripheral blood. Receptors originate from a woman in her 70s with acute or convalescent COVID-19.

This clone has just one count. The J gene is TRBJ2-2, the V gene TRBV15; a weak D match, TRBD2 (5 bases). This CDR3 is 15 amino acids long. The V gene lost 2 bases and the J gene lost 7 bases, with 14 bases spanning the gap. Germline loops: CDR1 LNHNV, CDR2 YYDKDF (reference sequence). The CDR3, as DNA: TGTGCCACCAGCAGACCCTCGAGGGCGAGCGGGGAGCTGTTTTTT. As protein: CATSRPSRASGELFF.

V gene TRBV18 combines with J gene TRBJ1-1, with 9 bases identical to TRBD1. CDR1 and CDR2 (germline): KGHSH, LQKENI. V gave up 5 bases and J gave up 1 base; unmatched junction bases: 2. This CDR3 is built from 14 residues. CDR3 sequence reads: CASSGQGSNTEAFF. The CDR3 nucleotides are TGTGCCAGCTCAGGACAGGGGTCGAACACTGAAGCTTTCTTT.

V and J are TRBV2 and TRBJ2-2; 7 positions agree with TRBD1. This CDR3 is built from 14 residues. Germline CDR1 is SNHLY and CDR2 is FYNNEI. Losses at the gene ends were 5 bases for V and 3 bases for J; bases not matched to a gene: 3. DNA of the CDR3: TGTGCCAGCAGTACAGGGGCGGACACCGGGGAGCTGTTTTTT. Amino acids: CASSTGADTGELFF. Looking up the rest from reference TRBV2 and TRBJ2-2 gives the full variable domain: EPEVTQTPSHQVTQMGQEVILRCVPISNHLYFYWYRQILGQKVEFLVSFYNNEISEKSEIFDDQFSVERPDGSNFTLKIRSTKLEDSAMYFCASSTGADTGELFFGEGSRLTVL.